The present T cell receptor beta chain was sequenced within a study of yellow fever vaccine responses in identical twins. TCRdb recomputed calls from the RT-PCR reads with MiXCR, one row per CDR3 protein. The sample has about 1,300 distinct CDR3 sequences, approximately 90% seen once. In regard to this clonotype: The antigen is not known.

Overall study results and limits: Twins' vaccine T cell response reportedly gave the appearance of partial convergence and partial personalization.

The origin of this receptor is a female donor who received the yellow fever vaccine. The sample consisted of T cells from blood (PBMCs), unsorted or a sorted subset (not recorded which), taken before or after yellow fever vaccination (not recorded which).

CDR3 nucleotides: TGTGCCAGCAGCCCCTCGACAGTTTACAATGAGCAGTTCTTC. This encodes CASSPSTVYNEQFF. This chain uses TRBV4-2 with TRBJ2-1; D is perhaps TRBD1 (5 bases). V was trimmed by 4 bases and J by 4 bases, leaving 11 bases between them. The CDR3 has 14 residues. Per germline, CDR1 LGHNA and CDR2 YNFKEQ.